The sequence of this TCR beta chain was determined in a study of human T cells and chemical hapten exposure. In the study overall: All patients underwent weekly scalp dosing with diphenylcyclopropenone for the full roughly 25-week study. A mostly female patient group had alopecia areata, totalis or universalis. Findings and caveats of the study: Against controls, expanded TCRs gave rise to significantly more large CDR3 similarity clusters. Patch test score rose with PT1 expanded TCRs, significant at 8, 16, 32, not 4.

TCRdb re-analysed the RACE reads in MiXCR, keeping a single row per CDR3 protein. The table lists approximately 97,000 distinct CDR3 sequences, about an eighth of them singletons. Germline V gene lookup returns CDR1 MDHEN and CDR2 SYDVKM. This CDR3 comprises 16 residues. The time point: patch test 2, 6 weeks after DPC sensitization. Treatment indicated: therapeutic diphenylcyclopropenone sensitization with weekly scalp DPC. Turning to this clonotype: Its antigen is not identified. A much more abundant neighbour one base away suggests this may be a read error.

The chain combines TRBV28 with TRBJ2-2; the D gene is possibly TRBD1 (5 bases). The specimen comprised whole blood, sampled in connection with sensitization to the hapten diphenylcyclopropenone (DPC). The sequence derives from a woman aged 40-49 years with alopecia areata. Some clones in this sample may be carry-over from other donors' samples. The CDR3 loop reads CASSTNTPAGSGQLFF. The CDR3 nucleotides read TGTGCCAGCAGTACAAATACCCCGGCAGGGTCCGGGCAGCTGTTTTTT.